This entry concerns a single T cell receptor (beta chain). Its antigen target is currently unknown. No qualities accompany the bases; no much larger clone lies one base away. The junction carries 14 bases between V and J, which are trimmed by 6 bases and 0 bases respectively. The CDR3 covers 15 residues, taking in both the cysteine and the phenylalanine. Of the read, only the CDR3 DNA is kept; its 45 bases are in frame from base 1. CDR1 and CDR2 are drawn from the germline V gene: KGHSH, LQKENI. This sample was taken from a study of blood T cell repertoires in COVID-19 (dated by TCRdb to the early 2020s). As for the study more broadly: The collaborator samples originated in the United States, Italy and Spain and spanned the acute and convalescent phases of COVID-19. Where available, HLA class I and class II types were taken from metadata supplied by the sample provider and were not determined by assay-based typing. The repertoires were released in a freely available public database meant as a resource for research on the immune response to SARS-CoV-2. The samples were drawn from the first 160 participants of the ongoing ImmuneRACE study and from over a thousand subjects provided by 6 global collaborators. The prospective study material was composed of cDNA or gDNA derived from T cells, B-cell-depleted T cells, or PBMCs. Deeply sampled blood TCRbeta repertoires from subjects exposed to, actively infected with, or recovered from COVID-19 were included in the dataset. A de-identified subject ID, COVID-19 status, age in years and sex were almost always included in the sample metadata. Here is what the overall study found, with its caveats: The amount of clinical and demographic metadata varied by source and participant and was provided uncurated.

Participants in the prospective study were enrolled through a virtual design, were aged roughly 18 to 95 years, and lived in approximately 25 United States geographic areas. Cohort assignment in the prospective study relied on participant-reported clinical history from a screening survey and a study questionnaire. Recovered participants in ImmuneRACE Cohort 3 were defined as having two consecutive negative NP/OP PCR tests, clearance from a healthcare professional, or resolution of symptoms. Each participant in the prospective study had whole blood, serum and a nasopharyngeal or oropharyngeal swab collected by mobile phlebotomists. Participants in the prospective study had the option to provide additional blood draws and questionnaires over a roughly two-month period. Before DNA extraction, prospective study blood samples were shipped either frozen or at room temperature. TCRbeta CDR3 regions were amplified from genomic DNA using the immunoSEQ Assay, a bias-controlled multiplex PCR. The original pipeline was this. Nucleated cell counts per sample were estimated from amplification of reference gene primers within the assay. To quantify the absolute abundance of each unique TCRbeta CDR3 rearrangement, sequence reads were collapsed and filtered. Productive Simpson clonality was computed per sample as the square root of Simpson's diversity index over productive rearrangements. TCRdb limited this immuneACCESS table to in-frame rearrangements with V and J called. A share of clones is missing; checked studies link under half to unresolved V genes, and the rest is unexplained. D and trimming were read from the DNA, whereas the V and J calls and clone size are those reported in that table. The sample includes roughly 250,000 clones, with around nine tenths observed a single time. The ten largest account for approximately 1.9% of the sample.

Rearrangement joined TRBV18 to TRBJ1-2; a tentative D match to TRBD1 spans 5 bases. The sample taken for sequencing was PBMCs or T cells enriched from blood (not recorded which). The TCR sequence derives from a woman under 30 who had recovered from COVID-19. The CDR3 loop reads CASSVETASNYGYTF. In nucleotides, the sequence is TGTGCCAGCTCTGTCGAGACAGCTTCTAACTATGGCTACACCTTC.